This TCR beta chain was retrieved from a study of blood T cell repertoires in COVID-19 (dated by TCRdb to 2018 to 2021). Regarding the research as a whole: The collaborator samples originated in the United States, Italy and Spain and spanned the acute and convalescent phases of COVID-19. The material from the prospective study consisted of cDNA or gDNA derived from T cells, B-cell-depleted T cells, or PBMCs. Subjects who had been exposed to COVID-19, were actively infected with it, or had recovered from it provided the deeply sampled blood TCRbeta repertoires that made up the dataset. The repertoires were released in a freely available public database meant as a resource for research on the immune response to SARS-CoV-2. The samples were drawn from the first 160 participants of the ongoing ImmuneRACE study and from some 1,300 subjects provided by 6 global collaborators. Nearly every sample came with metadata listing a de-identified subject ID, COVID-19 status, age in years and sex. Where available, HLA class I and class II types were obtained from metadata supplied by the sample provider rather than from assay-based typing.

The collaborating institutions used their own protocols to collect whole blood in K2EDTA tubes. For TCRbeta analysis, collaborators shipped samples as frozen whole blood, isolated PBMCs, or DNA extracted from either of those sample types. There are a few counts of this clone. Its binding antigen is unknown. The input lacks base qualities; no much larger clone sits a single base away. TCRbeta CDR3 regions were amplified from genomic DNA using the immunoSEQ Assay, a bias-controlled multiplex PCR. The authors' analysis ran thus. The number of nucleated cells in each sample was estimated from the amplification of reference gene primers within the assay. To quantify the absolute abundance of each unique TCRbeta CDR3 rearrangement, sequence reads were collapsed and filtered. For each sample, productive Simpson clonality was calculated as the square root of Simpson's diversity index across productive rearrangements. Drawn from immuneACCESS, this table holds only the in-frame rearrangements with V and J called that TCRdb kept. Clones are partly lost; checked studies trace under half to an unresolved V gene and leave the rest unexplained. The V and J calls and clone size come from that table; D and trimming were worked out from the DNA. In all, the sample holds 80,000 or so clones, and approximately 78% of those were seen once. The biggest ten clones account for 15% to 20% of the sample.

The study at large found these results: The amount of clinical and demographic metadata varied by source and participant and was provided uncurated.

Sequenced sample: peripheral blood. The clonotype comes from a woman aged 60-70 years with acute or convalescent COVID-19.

The CDR3 protein is CASSQRDRGRNTEAFF. The bases are TGTGCCAGCTCACAGCGGGACAGGGGGAGGAACACTGAAGCTTTCTTT. The sequence is built from TRBV18 and TRBJ1-1, and TRBD1 aligns with 11 junction nucleotides. V is cut back by 4 bases and J by 1 base, with 5 bases in the junction unmatched. The cysteine opens and the phenylalanine closes a CDR3 of 16 amino acids. Here the CDR3 DNA is all that survives: 48 bases in frame from base 1. Based on the germline V gene, the CDR1 and CDR2 sequences are KGHSH and LQKENI.